The entry that follows covers one T cell receptor beta chain sequence. Its antigen remains unidentified. Primers for the PCR totalled 60 Vbeta and 13 Jbeta. Data came from immunoSEQ multiplex PCR; TCRdb stores just in-frame clones and leaves some out. The sample contains 150,000 to 200,000 clones, about 79% of which appear only once. V was shortened by 7 bases and J by 1 base, with 13 bases between the two germline ends. This CDR3 has 14 residues. Germline assignment: CDR1 MNHEY and CDR2 SVGAGI. This sample is part of a study of cytomegalovirus exposure and HLA in healthy donors. Points from the study as a whole: In an earlier analysis, about 87% or about 30%: the productive usage of most TCR beta V segments. In a later analysis, HLA-associated beta chains showed higher expansion and lower generation probabilities than comparable chains. Analyzed later, most CMV-associated TCR beta chains appeared HLA-restricted.

This sequence originates from a woman between 45 and 60 years old in good health and CMV-seronegative. Sequencing was carried out using PBMCs. V is TRBV6-5 and J is TRBJ1-1, with D unresolved. The CDR3 reads CASTPGMRNTEAFF. Written as DNA, the CDR3 is TGTGCCAGCACCCCCGGGATGCGGAACACTGAAGCTTTCTTT.